Listed below are T cell receptor beta chains from one sample, sequenced in a study of human T cells and chemical hapten exposure. TCRdb recomputed calls from the 5' RACE reads with MiXCR, one row per CDR3 protein. Of 100,000 to 120,000 distinct CDR3 sequences in the sample, roughly a fifth were seen once. The receptors were gathered from a human donor in good health. CDR3s include the opening cysteine and the closing phenylalanine or tryptophan. A D gene is named only where the DNA matches it firmly. Some rows mark clone size as missing; the rest say once, few, many or name a class of expanded clone.

>.|TRBV29-1|.|TRBJ2-3
TGCAGCGGGTGTAGGGAGGATACGCAGTATTTT
CSGCREDTQYF
>.|TRBV6-6|.|TRBJ1-5
TGTGCCAGCTCCAATGGGGGGGCCAATCAGCCCCAGAATTTT
CASSNGGANQPQNF
>.|TRBV6-4|TRBD2|TRBJ2-3
TGTGCCAGCAGTGACCGGCCTAGCGGGAGAGATACGCAGTATTTT
CASSDRPSGRDTQYF
>.|TRBV20-1|.|TRBJ2-3
TGCAGTGCTAGCGGGAGCACAGATACGCAGTATTTT
CSASGSTDTQYF
>few|TRBV7-9|TRBD2|TRBJ2-1
TGTGCCAGCAGCCCCGGGACTAGCGGGAGCGATGAGCAGTTCTTC
CASSPGTSGSDEQFF
>few|TRBV20-1|.|TRBJ1-5
TGCAGTCCGGTTTCGGTGGCCGGGCAGCCCCAGCATTTT
CSPVSVAGQPQHF
>.|TRBV7-3|.|TRBJ1-3
TGTGCCAGCAGCCCCTCTGGGCCGCACTCTGGAAACACCATATATTTT
CASSPSGPHSGNTIYF
>few|TRBV15|TRBD2|TRBJ2-3
TGTGCCACCAGCAGAACAACGGGACTAGCTAACACAGATACGCAGTATTTT
CATSRTTGLANTDTQYF
>few|TRBV5-1|TRBD1|TRBJ2-5
TGCGCCAGCGGGGGACAGACACAAGAGACCCAGTACTTC
CASGGQTQETQYF
>.|TRBV5-1|TRBD1|TRBJ1-5
TGCGCCAGCAGTAAGACAGGGAACGAGCCCCAGCATTTT
CASSKTGNEPQHF
>few|TRBV6-2/TRBV6-3|TRBD2|TRBJ2-1
TGTGCCAGCAGTTCGCCTCTAGCGGACCCTCTCAATGAGCAGTTCTTC
CASSSPLADPLNEQFF
>few|TRBV11-3|TRBD2|TRBJ2-3
TGTGCCAGCAGCGTGGGACTAGCGATAACAGATACGCAGTATTTT
CASSVGLAITDTQYF
>.|TRBV28|.|TRBJ2-1
TGTGCCAGCAGTTTAACCTTGGGACTCGCTTTTTCCAATGAGCAGTTCTTC
CASSLTLGLAFSNEQFF
>.|TRBV30|.|TRBJ2-4
TGTGCCTGGAGTGGACCGCATGAGGCCAAAAACATTCAGTACTTC
CAWSGPHEAKNIQYF
>few|TRBV7-8|.|TRBJ2-4
TGTGCCAGCAGCCCCCCGCTCGCCAAAAACATTCAGTACTTC
CASSPPLAKNIQYF
>.|TRBV18|TRBD1|TRBJ2-6
TGTGCCAGCTCACCGACCGGGACAGGACAAACCTCTGGGGCCAACGTCCTGACTTTC
CASSPTGTGQTSGANVLTF
>few|TRBV28|.|TRBJ2-1
TGTGCCAGCAGTTTACCACCGACAGGTGAGCAGTTCTTC
CASSLPPTGEQFF
>few|TRBV28|.|TRBJ2-1
TGTGCCAGCAGTATTAGGGGTGAGCAGTTCTTC
CASSIRGEQFF
>.|TRBV6-5|.|TRBJ2-1
TGTGCCAGCAGTTACCCCCCACCGAGGGCCGATGAGCAGTTCTTC
CASSYPPPRADEQFF
>few|TRBV5-6|TRBD2|TRBJ2-7
TGTGCCAGCAGCTTGGCGGCTAGCGGGAGCCTGGCCTACGAGCAGTACTTC
CASSLAASGSLAYEQYF
>.|TRBV18|.|TRBJ2-7
TGTGCCAGCTCACCAATAAGACAGGTCTCCTACGAGCAGTACTTC
CASSPIRQVSYEQYF
>once|TRBV20-1|.|TRBJ1-5
TGCAGTGCTAGCTACGGGGTTGCTCAGCCCCAGCATTTT
CSASYGVAQPQHF
>few|TRBV20-1|.|TRBJ2-5
TGCAGTGCCCCTCCCCTCACGGACTGGCGGGAGACCCAGTACTTC
CSAPPLTDWRETQYF
>.|TRBV20-1|.|TRBJ2-7
TGCAGTGCGAATCGGGCTAGGAACGAGCAGTACTTC
CSANRARNEQYF
>.|TRBV20-1|.|TRBJ1-5
TGCAGTGCCCAGGCAGGTACCTTTAGCAATCAGCCCCAGCATTTT
CSAQAGTFSNQPQHF
>.|TRBV19|.|TRBJ2-3
TGTGCCACTGGAGACAGGAGGGATACGCAGTATTTT
CATGDRRDTQYF
>few|TRBV20-1|TRBD1|TRBJ1-4
TGCAGTGCTAGAGCGCGACAGGGGAGTAATGAAAAACTGTTTTTT
CSARARQGSNEKLFF
>many|TRBV9|TRBD2|TRBJ2-1
TGTGCCAGCAGCGTAGGGACTAGCGGGAGCTACAATGAGCAGTTCTTC
CASSVGTSGSYNEQFF
>.|TRBV9|.|TRBJ2-2
TGTGCCAGCAGCGTTGGGAACACCGGGGAGCTGTTTTTT
CASSVGNTGELFF
>.|TRBV18|.|TRBJ2-3
TGTGCCAGCTCTCCGGCCCCAGATACGCAGTATTTT
CASSPAPDTQYF
>.|TRBV9|TRBD1|TRBJ2-5
TGTGCCAGCAGCCCCTTGACAGGGGATCGGGAGACCCAGTACTTC
CASSPLTGDRETQYF
>.|TRBV28|.|TRBJ2-1
TGTGCCAGCAGCACACCTCTAGGCCTAACCTACAATGAGCAGTTCTTC
CASSTPLGLTYNEQFF
>.|TRBV29-1|TRBD1|TRBJ1-2
TGCAGCGTTACCCCTCCGACAGGGGAAGGGGCAGGTGGCTATGGCGACACCTTC
CSVTPPTGEGAGGYGDTF
>few|TRBV9|.|TRBJ2-1
TGTGCCAGCAGCGTTACGGGTGAGCAGTTCTTC
CASSVTGEQFF
>.|TRBV29-1|TRBD1|TRBJ1-1
TGCAGCGTGAGAGGGGGCGCCGAAGCTTTCTTT
CSVRGGAEAFF
>few|TRBV10-3|.|TRBJ2-3
TGTGCCATCAGAGATGGAATTTTCCGGGCGGATACGCAGTATTTT
CAIRDGIFRADTQYF
>few|TRBV9|TRBD1|TRBJ1-2
TGTGCCAGCAGCCCTCGACAGGGCACTAACTATGGCTACACCTTC
CASSPRQGTNYGYTF
>few|TRBV6-5|TRBD2|TRBJ2-1
TGTGCCAGCAGCATAACAGGGACTAGCGGTTACAATGAGCAGTTCTTC
CASSITGTSGYNEQFF
>.|TRBV5-4|.|TRBJ2-7
TGTGCCAGCAGCTTGGATCAGCGGGTAGCCTACGAGCAGTACTTC
CASSLDQRVAYEQYF
>few|TRBV20-1|TRBD2|TRBJ2-5
TGCAGTGCTAGATCCCCAGCGGGAGGGTTGGAGACCCAGTACTTC
CSARSPAGGLETQYF
>few|TRBV21-1|.|TRBJ2-3
TGTGCCAGCAGCAAAGGCCGGGGCCCCACAGATACGCAGTATTTT
CASSKGRGPTDTQYF
>few|TRBV5-5|.|TRBJ2-4
TGTGCCAGCAGCTTAGAGGGCCATCTAGCCAAAAACATTCAGTACTTC
CASSLEGHLAKNIQYF
>.|TRBV14|TRBD2|TRBJ2-3
TGTGCCAGCAGCCAAGATTTAGCAACTAGCGGGAGAGATACGCAGTATTTT
CASSQDLATSGRDTQYF
>few|TRBV18|.|TRBJ1-1
TGTGCCAGCTCACCCTCAACTGAAGCTTTCTTT
CASSPSTEAFF
>.|TRBV5-1|.|TRBJ2-5
TGCGCCAGCAGCTCTCCGGTTGGGGGAGAGACCCAGTACTTC
CASSSPVGGETQYF
>.|TRBV24-1|.|TRBJ2-7
TGTGCCACCAGTAGCGGCATCCCCTACGAGCAGTACTTC
CATSSGIPYEQYF
>.|TRBV7-9|TRBD1|TRBJ2-3
TGTGCCAGCAGGGACCGGGACAGATTTATCCCGGGGGATACGCAGTATTTT
CASRDRDRFIPGDTQYF
>.|TRBV6-1|.|TRBJ1-6
TGTGCCAGCAGTTTACGGGGTGAACCCTATAATTCACCCCTCCACTTT
CASSLRGEPYNSPLHF
>.|TRBV10-2|.|TRBJ2-7
TGCGCCAGCAGTCGGACGGTGAGCTCCTACGAGCAGTACTTC
CASSRTVSSYEQYF
>many|TRBV6-5|.|TRBJ1-4
TGTGCCAGCAGACACAGGGTTTTTGCTAATGAAAAACTGTTTTTT
CASRHRVFANEKLFF
>few|TRBV28|.|TRBJ2-3
TGTGCCAGCAGTTTATGGGGGAGTACGCAGTATTTT
CASSLWGSTQYF
>few|TRBV14|.|TRBJ1-5
TGTGCCAGCAGCCCACCGACAGAATATAGCAATCAGCCCCAGCATTTT
CASSPPTEYSNQPQHF
>.|TRBV3-1|.|TRBJ1-1
TGTGCCAGCAGTCAAGGACATCCGTCCTATGAAGCTTTCTTT
CASSQGHPSYEAFF
>few|TRBV6-1|TRBD1|TRBJ2-5
TGTGCCAGCAGTCCGTACGGGACAGGGGGCTTCGAAGAGACCCAGTACTTC
CASSPYGTGGFEETQYF
>.|TRBV11-2|TRBD1|TRBJ1-4
TGTGCCAGCAGCCGCAGGACAGGGGAGGAAAAACTGTTTTTT
CASSRRTGEEKLFF
>many|TRBV28|.|TRBJ1-1
TGTGCCAGCAGTCTCTCCTGGCCCATGAACACTGAAGCTTTCTTT
CASSLSWPMNTEAFF
>few|TRBV20-1|TRBD2|TRBJ2-1
TGCAGTGCTAGTGATCTCTCGGGGGGTTTCTCCTACAATGAGCAGTTCTTC
CSASDLSGGFSYNEQFF
>.|TRBV6-6|.|TRBJ2-1
TGTGCCAGCAGTTATGTTAGCGAGCAGTTCTTC
CASSYVSEQFF
>few|TRBV15|.|TRBJ1-5
TGTGCCACCAGCATAGGTGAAAAGCCCCAGCATTTT
CATSIGEKPQHF
>.|TRBV7-9|.|TRBJ2-7
TGTGCCAGCAGCTCGGGGGGACAGGCAAGTTACGAGCAGTACTTC
CASSSGGQASYEQYF